The present entry profiles one T cell receptor (beta chain) with its context. These data are taken from a study of shared T cell receptors in the human thymus. The assay was immunoSEQ multiplex PCR, and TCRdb's table has in-frame clones only and misses some. The sample records roughly 410,000 clones, 85% to 95% being singletons. The CDR3 has 14 amino acids. CDR1 and CDR2 from the germline V gene are SGDLS and YYNGEE. Trimming at V came to 3 bases and at J to 7 bases, leaving 5 bases not matched to a gene. The specimen sequenced was thymocytes. The TCR comes from a human donor. The chain carries TRBV9 and TRBJ1-1; 11 bases align to TRBD1. CDR3 bases: TGTGCCAGCAGCGAAGGGACAGGGGGAGTTGAAGCTTTCTTT. Translation: CASSEGTGGVEAFF.